Below, 27 T cell receptor beta chains from the same sample are listed, as sequenced in a study of blood T cell repertoires in COVID-19. Repertoires were generated with immunoSEQ multiplex PCR, while TCRdb's copy carries only in-frame clones and drops some. The table has about 480,000 clones, approximately 89% seen once; the top ten hold around 0.9%. Sequencing was performed on peripheral blood. These TCRs come from a man between 18 and 35 years old with COVID-19, enrolled during active disease.

The CDR3 spells CATSREPRMRVGNTIYF. CDR3 DNA sequence: TGTGCCACCAGCAGAGAGCCCCGCATGAGGGTCGGAAACACCATATATTTT. This sequence joins TRBV15 and TRBJ1-3; D unclear. The V end was cut by 0 bases, the J end by 4 bases, with 16 bases between. The CDR3 runs 17 residues. Germline V gene data show CDR1 as LNHNV and CDR2 as YYDKDF (reference sequence). Full variable domain (outside the CDR3, taken from reference TRBV15 and TRBJ1-3): DAMVIQNPRYQVTQFGKPVTLSCSQTLNHNVMYWYQQKSSQAPKLLFHYYDKDFNNEADTPDNFQSRRPNTSFCFLDIRSPGLGDTAMYLCATSREPRMRVGNTIYFGEGSWLTVV.

A few counts support this clone. The same CDR3 is also encoded by other DNA sequences in this sample. V is TRBV29-1 and J is TRBJ1-5, with D hard to call. Trimming took off 4 bases at V and 0 bases at J, with 7 bases between the two ends. Germline CDR1 SQVTM, CDR2 ANQGSEA. This CDR3 is 13 amino acids long. The CDR3 loop is CSVAENSNQPQHF. DNA of the CDR3: TGCAGCGTTGCGGAGAATAGCAATCAGCCCCAGCATTTT. The whole variable domain, filled in from reference TRBV29-1 and TRBJ1-5, reads SAVISQKPSRDICQRGTSLTIQCQVDSQVTMMFWYRQQPGQSLTLIATANQGSEATYESGFVIDKFPISRPNLTFSTLTVSNMSPEDSSIYLCSVAENSNQPQHFGDGTRLSIL.

The V gene is TRBV11-1, the J gene TRBJ1-2, with TRBD1 identical over 8 bases. The ends lost 5 bases at V and 7 bases at J; junction bases unmatched: 9. The germline gives CDR1 SGHAT, CDR2 FQDESV (reference sequence). This CDR3 contains 14 residues. The CDR3 reads CASSQRQGKAGYTF. CDR3 DNA sequence: TGTGCCAGCAGCCAGAGACAGGGGAAGGCTGGCTACACCTTC.

The V call is TRBV2, the J call TRBJ1-2; TRBD1 matches 8 bases. V shed 6 bases and J 0 bases; nucleotides not matched to a gene: 3. The CDR3 is made up of 14 amino acids. Germline V lookup: CDR1 SNHLY, CDR2 FYNNEI. The CDR3 nucleotides are TGTGCCAGCAGCATGACAGGGGCTAACTATGGCTACACCTTC. It specifies CASSMTGANYGYTF.

The chain combines TRBV5-1 with TRBJ2-1; maybe TRBD2 (6 bases). The V gene lost 4 bases and the J gene lost 4 bases, with 18 bases spanning the gap. Germline CDR1 is SGHRS and CDR2 is YFSETQ. The CDR3 contains 16 residues. The CDR3 here is CASSPGHFGTYNEQFF. CDR3 in DNA: TGCGCCAGCAGCCCAGGACACTTTGGGACTTACAATGAGCAGTTCTTC.

The CDR3 spells CASSSYRGSSYNEQFF. CDR3 bases: TGTGCCAGCAGCTCGTACAGGGGTAGCTCCTACAATGAGCAGTTCTTC. V usage is TRBV11-2 and J usage is TRBJ2-1, with 7 bases fitting TRBD1. There are 16 residues in the CDR3. V lost 4 bases, J lost 0 bases, and 6 bases stayed unmatched. CDR1 is SGHAT and CDR2 is FQNNGV in the germline V gene.

The chain joins TRBV5-1 to TRBJ2-7; 8 bases line up with TRBD2. CDR1 is SGHRS, CDR2 YFSETQ, per germline. J gave up 0 bases and V 3 bases, and 11 bases lay outside the gene matches. The CDR3 runs 17 residues. CDR3 region: CASSYRAQLADSYEQYF. DNA of the CDR3: TGCGCCAGCAGCTACAGAGCCCAACTAGCGGACTCCTACGAGCAGTACTTC.

The chain uses TRBV6-5 and TRBJ2-7, with 7 bases fitting TRBD1. Germline-derived CDR1 and CDR2 are MNHEY and SVGAGI. This CDR3 is 13 amino acids long. V trimming: 1 base; J trimming: 4 bases; junction bases outside the gene matches: 1. The CDR3 sequence is CASSYWDRYEQYF. The DNA for the CDR3 is TGTGCCAGCAGTTACTGGGACAGATACGAGCAGTACTTC.

This chain links TRBV11-2 with TRBJ2-7, with D unclear. V was clipped by 1 base and J by 4 bases, with 5 bases between them. Germline CDR1 SGHAT, CDR2 FQNNGV. CDR3 length equals 12 residues. The CDR3 DNA reads as TGTGCCAGCAGCTTAGCCCCGTACGAGCAGTACTTC. Translated, it gives CASSLAPYEQYF.

The CDR3 coding sequence is TGTGCCTGGAGAACCCGAAAGGGACACTCCCTCTCTGGGGCCAACGTCCTGACTTTC. It yields the protein CAWRTRKGHSLSGANVLTF. This sequence joins TRBV30 and TRBJ2-6, with D perhaps TRBD1 (6 bases). This CDR3 is 19 amino acids long. Germline CDR1 reads GTSNPN; CDR2 reads SVGIG (reference sequence). Trimming pared 3 bases from V and 0 bases from J, leaving 21 bases between.

The chain couples TRBV10-3 to TRBJ2-7, with 7 bases lining up with TRBD2. Germline loops: CDR1 ENHRY, CDR2 SYGVKD. With 0 bases clipped from V and 5 bases from J, the junction kept 13 bases outside the gene matches. This CDR3 region has 17 residues. The chain's CDR3 is CAISESTGRGGRHEQYF. CDR3 nucleotide sequence: TGTGCCATCAGTGAGTCAACCGGCCGGGGAGGGAGGCACGAGCAGTACTTC.

This clone was seen only a few times. The chain recombines TRBV6-5 with TRBJ1-1; 7 nucleotides line up with TRBD1. This CDR3 contains 14 residues. The germline gives CDR1 MNHEY, CDR2 SVGAGI. The junction had 7 bases not matched to a gene; V was cut back by 5 bases and J by 4 bases. The CDR3, as DNA: TGTGCCAGCAGTCCCCACAGGGGTGGCACTGAAGCTTTCTTT. Translated, it gives CASSPHRGGTEAFF.

V usage is TRBV5-1 and J usage is TRBJ2-5, with 13 nucleotides matching TRBD2. Germline-derived CDR1 and CDR2 are SGHRS and YFSETQ. The CDR3 sequence is 17 residues long. V lost 0 bases, J lost 1 base, and 3 bases stayed unmatched. The CDR3 DNA reads TGCGCCAGCAGCTTGGGACTAGCGGGGGGTGTCCAAGAGACCCAGTACTTC. Protein: CASSLGLAGGVQETQYF.

The chain employs TRBV7-2 and TRBJ1-3; the match to TRBD1 covers 7 bases. CDR1 and CDR2 from the germline V gene are SGHTA and FQGNSA. V trimming: 2 bases; J trimming: 1 base; junction bases outside the gene matches: 8. The CDR3 spans 17 residues. In DNA form, the CDR3 reads TGTGCCAGCAGCTTAACAGGGGCTCTTTTTTCTGGAAACACCATATATTTT. Translated: CASSLTGALFSGNTIYF.

V and J are TRBV11-2 and TRBJ2-7; D may be TRBD1 (7 bases). V was cut by 0 bases and J by 5 bases, with 14 bases left in between. CDR1 is SGHAT and CDR2 is FQNNGV in the germline V gene. There are 15 residues in the CDR3. The CDR3 loop is CASSLDQGGADEQYF. Written as DNA, the CDR3 is TGTGCCAGCAGCTTAGATCAGGGGGGAGCCGACGAGCAGTACTTC.

The chain employs TRBV11-2 and TRBJ2-4, with 9 bases lining up with TRBD1. The V and J ends lost 1 base and 0 bases, in that order; junction bases with no gene match: 10. Germline assignment: CDR1 SGHAT and CDR2 FQNNGV. The CDR3 consists of 19 residues. CDR3 residues: CASSLGPTGGILAKNIQYF. The CDR3 DNA follows: TGTGCCAGCAGCTTAGGCCCGACAGGGGGGATTTTAGCCAAAAACATTCAGTACTTC.

The chain couples TRBV6-8 to TRBJ2-6; TRBD1 matches 7 bases. The CDR3 extends over 15 amino acids. CDR1 is MNHGY and CDR2 is SAAAGT in the germline V gene. After removal of 6 bases from V and 2 bases from J, the junction contained 4 bases not matched to a gene. CDR3 residues: CASSATGAGANVLTF. CDR3 bases: TGTGCCAGCAGCGCAACAGGGGCTGGGGCCAACGTCCTGACTTTC.

The V gene is TRBV5-8, the J gene TRBJ2-6; weak D call: TRBD2 (5 bases). The germline CDR1 and CDR2 sequences are SGHTS and YDEGEE. V dropped 0 bases and J dropped 0 bases, with 10 bases sitting between them. CDR3 length: 17 amino acids. CDR3 sequence: CASSLVPGSSGANVLTF. For the CDR3, the DNA is TGTGCCAGCAGCTTGGTCCCGGGGAGCTCTGGGGCCAACGTCCTGACTTTC.

The rearrangement joins TRBV3-1 (or the pseudogene TRBV3-2) to TRBJ2-7; 7 nucleotides align to TRBD1. This CDR3 comprises 14 residues. From germline, CDR1 is LGHDT and CDR2 YNNKEL (reference sequence). V shed 4 bases and J 0 bases; nucleotides not matched to a gene: 3. This CDR3 is CASSRTGVSYEQYF. The CDR3 bases are TGTGCCAGCAGCCGAACAGGGGTCTCCTACGAGCAGTACTTC.

The CDR3 loop is CASSYSSRGSNQPQHF. CDR3 DNA: TGTGCCAGCAGTTACTCGAGCAGGGGGAGCAATCAGCCCCAGCATTTT. The chain uses TRBV6-2 or TRBV6-3 and TRBJ1-5, with TRBD1 matching 7 bases. The V gene's germline CDR1 is MNHEY and CDR2 SVGEGT. J lost 1 base, V lost 0 bases, and 3 bases had no gene match. The CDR3 has 16 residues.

A word on this clone: At the DNA level, this CDR3 is encoded by other sequences in the same sample as well. The CDR3 here is CASSYGGTGGGYTF. CDR3 bases: TGTGCCAGCAGTTATGGTGGGACAGGGGGTGGCTACACCTTC. The genes are TRBV6-5 and TRBJ1-2, with 11 bases identical to TRBD1. Unmatched junction bases numbered 4, after V lost 3 bases and J lost 7 bases. Germline CDR1 is MNHEY and CDR2 is SVGAGI. CDR3 length: 14 amino acids.

The chain couples TRBV3-1 (or the pseudogene TRBV3-2) to TRBJ2-1; 9 positions match TRBD2. Germline V CDR1 and CDR2: LGHDT, YNNKEL (reference sequence). Trimming took 4 bases from V and 9 from J; bases not matched to a gene: 7. This CDR3 is built from 14 residues. CDR3 DNA: TGTGCCAGCAGCCCCGGGACTAGCATTACTGAGCAGTTCTTC. Translation: CASSPGTSITEQFF.

The V gene is TRBV6-2 or TRBV6-3, the J gene TRBJ2-2; D unclear. The CDR3 has 18 residues. Germline CDR1 is MNHEY and CDR2 is SVGEGT. Trimming took off 4 bases at V and 4 bases at J, with 22 bases between the two ends. DNA for the CDR3: TGTGCCAGCAGTTCCCCCTCACTAAGGCCTTCTGTCACCGGGGAGCTGTTTTTT. Translation gives CASSSPSLRPSVTGELFF.

The rearrangement uses TRBV19 and TRBJ2-5; TRBD1 aligns across 8 bases. The CDR3 is made up of 15 amino acids. After removal of 4 bases from V and 4 bases from J, the junction contained 8 bases not matched to a gene. CDR1 LNHDA and CDR2 SQIVND come from the germline V gene (reference sequence). DNA of the CDR3: TGTGCCAGTAGTAGGAGACAGGGGAATGGAGAGACCCAGTACTTC. Translation: CASSRRQGNGETQYF.

The chain links TRBV11-3 to TRBJ1-1; perhaps TRBD1 as D (5 bases). The CDR3 has 18 residues. Germline V gene data show CDR1 as SGHNT and CDR2 as YENEEA. V shed 1 base and J shed 5 bases, with 23 bases lying between them. CDR3 DNA sequence: TGTGCCAGCAGCTTAGGCCTCACCGACACTGCAGGGCGGACTGAAGCTTTCTTT. This translates into CASSLGLTDTAGRTEAFF.

The rearrangement joins TRBV28 to TRBJ2-1; D possibly corresponds to TRBD2 (5 bases). The CDR3 runs to 17 residues. The V and J ends lost 2 bases and 5 bases respectively, with 19 bases between them. CDR1 and CDR2 (germline): MDHEN, SYDVKM. The CDR3 is CASSLIMGAGANNEQFF. In DNA form, the CDR3 reads TGTGCCAGCAGTTTAATCATGGGAGCCGGCGCTAACAATGAGCAGTTCTTC.

This sequence joins TRBV30 and TRBJ1-1; 7 bases map to TRBD1. After removal of 3 bases from V and 11 bases from J, the junction contained 15 bases not matched to a gene. The CDR3 is made up of 14 amino acids. From germline, CDR1 is GTSNPN and CDR2 SVGIG (reference sequence). Here the CDR3 DNA reads TGTGCCTGGAGAGCCCCCGGGGCAACAGGGGCGGCTTTCTTT. Its protein product is CAWRAPGATGAAFF.